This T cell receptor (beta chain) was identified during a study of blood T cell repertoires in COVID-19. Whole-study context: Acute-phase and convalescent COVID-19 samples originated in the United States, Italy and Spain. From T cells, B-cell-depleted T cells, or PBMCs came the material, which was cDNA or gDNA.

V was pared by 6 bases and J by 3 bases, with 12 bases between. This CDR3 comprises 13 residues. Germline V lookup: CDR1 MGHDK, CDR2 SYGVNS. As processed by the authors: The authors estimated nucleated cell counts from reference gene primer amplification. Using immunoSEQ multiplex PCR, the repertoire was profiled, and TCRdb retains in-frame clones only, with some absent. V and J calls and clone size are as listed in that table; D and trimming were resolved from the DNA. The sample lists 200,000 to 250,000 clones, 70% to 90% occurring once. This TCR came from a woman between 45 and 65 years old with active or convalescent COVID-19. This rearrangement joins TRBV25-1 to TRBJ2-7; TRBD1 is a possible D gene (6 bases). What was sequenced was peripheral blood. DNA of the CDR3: TGTGCCAGCAGCGACACAGGGATCTACGAGCAGTACTTC. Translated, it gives CASSDTGIYEQYF.